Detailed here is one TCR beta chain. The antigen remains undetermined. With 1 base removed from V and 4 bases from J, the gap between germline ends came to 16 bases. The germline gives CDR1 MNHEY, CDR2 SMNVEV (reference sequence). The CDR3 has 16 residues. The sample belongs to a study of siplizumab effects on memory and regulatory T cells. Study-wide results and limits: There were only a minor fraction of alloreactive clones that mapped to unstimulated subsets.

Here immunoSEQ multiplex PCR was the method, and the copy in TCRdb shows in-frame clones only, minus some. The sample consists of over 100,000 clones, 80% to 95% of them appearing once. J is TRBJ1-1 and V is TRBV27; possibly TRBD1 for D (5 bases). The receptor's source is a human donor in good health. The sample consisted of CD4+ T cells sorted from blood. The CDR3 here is CASSLYGGGRGTEAFF. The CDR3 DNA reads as TGTGCCAGCAGTTTATATGGGGGTGGGAGGGGCACTGAAGCTTTCTTT.